A single count supports the clone carrying this TCR beta chain. J gave up 6 bases and V 6 bases, and 7 bases lay outside the gene matches. Germline V gives CDR1 MNHEY, CDR2 SMNVEV (reference sequence). This CDR3 has 14 amino acids. Ages ranged from about 18 to 100 years, with residence in approximately 23 US areas. This specimen belongs to a study of blood T cell repertoires in COVID-19. Across the whole study: Recovered status in Cohort 3 required two negative PCRs, clearance, or symptom resolution. COVID-19 samples, acute and convalescent, were from the United States, Italy and Spain. PBMCs, B-cell-depleted T cells, or T cells were the source of the cDNA or gDNA that made up the material.

Sequenced by immunoSEQ multiplex PCR; TCRdb stores in-frame clones only, minus some. The sample lists some 190,000 clones; more than 85% were seen once. The receptor was derived from a woman aged 40 to 50 in a cohort exposed to, infected with or recovered from COVID-19 (not recorded which). The material sequenced was PBMCs or T cells enriched from blood (not recorded which). The V gene is TRBV27, the J gene TRBJ2-7, with 11 bases that match TRBD1. The CDR3 is CASSAGTGGSEQYF. CDR3 coding DNA: TGTGCCAGCAGCGCCGGGACAGGGGGATCCGAGCAGTACTTC.